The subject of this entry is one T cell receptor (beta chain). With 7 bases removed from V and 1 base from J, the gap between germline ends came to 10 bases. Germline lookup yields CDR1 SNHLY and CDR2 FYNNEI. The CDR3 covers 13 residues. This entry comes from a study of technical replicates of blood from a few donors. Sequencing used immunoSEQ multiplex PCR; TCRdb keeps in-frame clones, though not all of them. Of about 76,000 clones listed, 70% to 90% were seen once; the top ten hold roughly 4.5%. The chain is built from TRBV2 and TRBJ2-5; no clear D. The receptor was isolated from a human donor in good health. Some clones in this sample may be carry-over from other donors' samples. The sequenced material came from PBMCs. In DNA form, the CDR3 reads TGTGCCAGCAAATCAGGTTTCCAAGAGACCCAGTACTTC. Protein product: CASKSGFQETQYF.